Following are 29 T cell receptor beta chains from one sample sequenced in a study of CD8+CD57+ T cells in acquired aplastic anemia. Patients sequenced had flow cytometry evidence of CD8+CD57+ cell expansion. Genomic DNA constituted the template upon which TCR beta VDJ and CDR3 profiling was performed. One entry per CDR3 protein, called by TCRdb with MiXCR from the reads. The data contain about 240,000 distinct CDR3 sequences, approximately 45% of them singletons. The source material was sorted CD4+, CD8+, or CD8+CD57+ T cells (not recorded which) from PBMCs. The source is a human donor with aplastic anemia.

This chain joins TRBV2 and TRBJ2-5; 7 nucleotides line up with TRBD2. The CDR3 spans 12 residues. Per germline, CDR1 SNHLY and CDR2 FYNNEI. The junction had 5 bases not matched to a gene; V was cut back by 8 bases and J by 5 bases. The CDR3 bases are TGTGCCAGCTGGTCCGGGGGGGAGACCCAGTACTTC. This sequence encodes CASWSGGETQYF. Full variable domain (rest looked up from reference TRBV2 and TRBJ2-5): EPEVTQTPSHQVTQMGQEVILRCVPISNHLYFYWYRQILGQKVEFLVSFYNNEISEKSEIFDDQFSVERPDGSNFTLKIRSTKLEDSAMYFCASWSGGETQYFGPGTRLLVL.

V and J are TRBV6-5 and TRBJ1-1; D is unclear. Trimming cost V 6 bases and J 0 bases, with 8 bases left between them. The length of the CDR3 is 13 residues. The germline V gene encodes CDR1 MNHEY and CDR2 SVGAGI. This CDR3 is CASSRVVNTEAFF. In DNA form, the CDR3 reads TGTGCCAGCAGCCGGGTGGTGAACACTGAAGCTTTCTTT.

This clonotype was picked up many times. V gene TRBV4-1 combines with J gene TRBJ2-7; TRBD2 aligns across 8 bases. Trimming cost V 2 bases and J 3 bases; bases outside gene matches: 6. The CDR3 consists of 15 residues. Germline V gene data show CDR1 as MGHRA and CDR2 as YSYEKL. Written as DNA, the CDR3 is TGCGCCAGCAGCCAAATAGCGGGACCCGACTACGAGCAGTACTTC. Translation: CASSQIAGPDYEQYF.

The chain uses TRBV9 and TRBJ2-7; D gene ambiguous. The CDR3 runs 10 residues. Trimming took off 2 bases at V and 9 bases at J, with 6 bases between the two ends. CDR1 and CDR2 (germline): SGDLS, YYNGEE. Written as DNA, the CDR3 is TGTGCCAGCAGCGTTGTAGGGCAGTACTTC. Its protein is CASSVVGQYF.

This clonotype was observed many times. For the CDR3, the DNA is TGTGCCAGCAGCCCACTTAGTTCGTTAACAGCGAGATACGAGCAGTACTTC. This gives the protein CASSPLSSLTARYEQYF. The rearrangement joins TRBV7-9 to TRBJ2-7; D is undetermined. Trimming shortened V by 5 bases and J by 4 bases, and 24 bases separated the two germline ends. The CDR3 contains 17 residues. CDR1 and CDR2 from the germline V gene are SEHNR and FQNEAQ (reference sequence).

The sample holds a few counts of this clonotype. A much larger clone differs from this one at a single base, so this may be a read error. The chain recombines TRBV9 with TRBJ2-2; perhaps TRBD2 as D (6 bases). CDR3 length equals 16 residues. Looked up from germline, CDR1 is SGDLS and CDR2 is YYNGEE. The CDR3 nucleotides read TGTGCCAGCAGCTTAGCTCGTCACTTCGTAACCGGGGGGCTGTTTTTT. This translates into CASSLARHFVTGGLFF.

This clonotype was recorded many times. The CDR3 nucleotides are TGTGCCAGCAGGAATAGGGACAGGGGATTCAATCAGCCCCAGCATTTT. Protein: CASRNRDRGFNQPQHF. V is TRBV5-8 and J is TRBJ1-5; 10 bases are a match to TRBD1. Germline CDR1 reads SGHTS; CDR2 reads YDEGEE. V shed 5 bases and J 3 bases; nucleotides not matched to a gene: 8. The length of the CDR3 is 16 residues.

This clonotype was seen ten or more times. The J gene is TRBJ2-7, the V gene TRBV2; D is unclear. Germline-derived CDR1 and CDR2 are SNHLY and FYNNEI. The germline V and J ends were trimmed by 6 bases and 1 base, with 10 bases remaining between them. The CDR3 extends over 13 amino acids. The CDR3 DNA follows: TGTGCCAGCAGCGAGAAAGGGTCCTACGAGCAGTACTTC. Its protein is CASSEKGSYEQYF.

V gene TRBV14 combines with J gene TRBJ1-6; D call uncertain. The CDR3 length is 14 residues. Trimming stripped 1 base from V and 4 bases from J, with 5 bases between. CDR1 and CDR2 (germline): SGHDN, FVKESK. CDR3 protein: CASSQGGYNSPLHF. For the CDR3, the DNA is TGTGCCAGCAGCCAAGGAGGTTATAATTCACCCCTCCACTTT.

This clonotype appeared many times. The gene calls are TRBV14 and TRBJ2-7, with unresolved D. CDR3 length: 12 residues. CDR1 is SGHDN and CDR2 is FVKESK in the germline V gene. Deletions cut 5 bases from V and 7 bases from J, with 12 bases between. The CDR3 DNA follows: TGTGCCAGCAGCTTAGAGAGGTTAGAGCAGTACTTC. It yields the protein CASSLERLEQYF.

This clonotype was observed many times. This sequence joins TRBV2 and TRBJ1-1, with D perhaps matching TRBD1 (5 bases). CDR3 length: 15 residues. The V end was cut by 7 bases, the J end by 7 bases, with 22 bases between. Germline V gene data show CDR1 as SNHLY and CDR2 as FYNNEI. In DNA form, the CDR3 reads TGTGCCAGCACTAACGAAGAGGGGCAGGTATTTGAAGCTTTCTTT. Translating it yields CASTNEEGQVFEAFF. The full variable domain, completed using reference TRBV2 and TRBJ1-1, is EPEVTQTPSHQVTQMGQEVILRCVPISNHLYFYWYRQILGQKVEFLVSFYNNEISEKSEIFDDQFSVERPDGSNFTLKIRSTKLEDSAMYFCASTNEEGQVFEAFFGQGTRLTVV.

As for this clonotype: A much larger clone sits a single nucleotide away, making a read error possible. The V and J genes are TRBV7-9 and TRBJ1-2; a possible D gene is TRBD1 (5 bases). Per germline, CDR1 SEHNR and CDR2 FQNEAQ (reference sequence). This CDR3 contains 15 residues. Written as DNA, the CDR3 is TGCGCCAGCAGCCAGGGCCCGGGATCTACCTGTGGCTACACCTTC. It yields the protein CASSQGPGSTCGYTF. The complete variable domain, with remaining parts taken from reference TRBV7-9 and TRBJ1-2, reads DTGVSQNPRHKITKRGQNVTFRCDPISEHNRLYWYRQTLGQGPEFLTYFQNEAQLEKSRLLSDRFSAERPKGSFSTLEIQRTEQGDSAMYLCASSQGPGSTCGYTFGSGTRLTVV.

The genes are TRBV7-9 and TRBJ1-3, with D possibly TRBD1 on 5 matching bases. The CDR3 runs 13 residues. CDR1 SEHNR and CDR2 FQNEAQ come from the germline V gene (reference sequence). The V end lost 4 bases, the J end lost 8 bases, and 12 bases lay between the germline ends. The CDR3 region has the DNA TGTGCCAGCAGCTCCTTGGGGGGGGACACCATATATTTT. Residues: CASSSLGGDTIYF.

This clonotype was seen at least ten times. This CDR3 is CARESGGLDEQFF. CDR3 nucleotide sequence: TGTGCCAGGGAGTCGGGGGGGCTCGATGAGCAGTTCTTC. The chain is built from TRBV2 and TRBJ2-1; 8 positions match TRBD2. V dropped 9 bases and J dropped 8; count of bases not matched to a gene: 9. The CDR3 is 13 amino acids. Germline V gene lookup returns CDR1 SNHLY and CDR2 FYNNEI.

The sample holds many counts of this clonotype. V gene TRBV20-1 combines with J gene TRBJ2-7, with D maybe TRBD2 (5 bases). V lost 2 bases and J lost 3, with 14 bases in between. From germline, CDR1 is DFQATT and CDR2 SNEGSKA (reference sequence). This CDR3 has 14 residues. CDR3 sequence reads: CSARRPLEFYEQYF. The CDR3 DNA reads TGCAGTGCTAGAAGGCCACTAGAATTCTACGAGCAGTACTTC.

This chain links TRBV28 with TRBJ2-2; D remains unclear. The CDR3 length is 16 residues. The V end lost 7 bases, the J end lost 5 bases, and 20 bases lay between the germline ends. Germline V CDR1 and CDR2: MDHEN, SYDVKM. DNA for the CDR3: TGTGCCAGCACCTGGGGTCTAGTTCTTGCTACCGGGGAGCTGTTTTTT. Protein product: CASTWGLVLATGELFF.

This clonotype has at least ten counts. The chain couples TRBV24-1 to TRBJ2-1, with TRBD2 matching over 14 bases. This CDR3 spans 13 amino acids. Looked up from germline, CDR1 is KGHDR and CDR2 is SFDVKD. Trimming removed 9 bases from V and 8 bases from J; junction bases left unmatched: 2. CDR3: CATGTSGSYEQFF. The CDR3 DNA follows: TGTGCCACCGGGACTAGCGGGAGTTATGAGCAGTTCTTC.

The chain uses TRBV9 and TRBJ1-2; a weak D match, TRBD1 (5 bases). V was shortened by 4 bases and J by 4 bases, with 14 bases between the two germline ends. CDR1 and CDR2 (germline): SGDLS, YYNGEE. There are 14 residues in the CDR3. CDR3 amino acids: CASSPYPQAYGYTF. The CDR3 nucleotides read TGTGCCAGCAGCCCCTACCCACAGGCCTATGGCTACACCTTC.

The sample holds many counts of this clonotype. This rearrangement joins TRBV20-1 to TRBJ1-1; D gene unclear. This CDR3 contains 12 residues. CDR1 DFQATT and CDR2 SNEGSKA come from the germline V gene (reference sequence). The V end lost 3 bases, the J end lost 1 base, and 6 bases lay between the germline ends. This chain's CDR3 is CSARLGNTEAFF. CDR3 bases: TGCAGTGCTAGGTTGGGGAACACTGAAGCTTTCTTT.

For this clonotype: At one of its ends the junction is not consistent with the germline gene, which may arise from a read error. This chain connects TRBV27 to TRBJ2-1, with TRBD1 matching over 7 bases. Looked up from germline, CDR1 is MNHEY and CDR2 is SMNVEV (reference sequence). CDR3 size: 15 residues. The CDR3 DNA is TGTGCCAGCAGTCCCCCTGGGGGACAGTACAGTGAGCAGTTCTTC. Its protein product is CASSPPGGQYSEQFF.

The sample holds a few counts of this clonotype. The CDR3 coding sequence is TGTGCCAGCCAACGGGGGGGGCTAAGGGACACTGAAGCTTTCTTT. Protein: CASQRGGLRDTEAFF. The V gene is TRBV7-2, the J gene TRBJ1-1; TRBD1 is a possible D gene (6 bases). The CDR3 runs 15 residues. With 8 bases removed from V and 3 bases from J, the gap between germline ends came to 19 bases. CDR1 is SGHTA and CDR2 is FQGNSA in the germline V gene.

The V call is TRBV3-1, the J call TRBJ1-2, with D unclear. The germline V and J ends were trimmed by 2 bases and 7 bases, with 17 bases remaining between them. CDR3 length: 15 residues. Germline CDR1 reads LGHDT; CDR2 reads YNNKEL (reference sequence). This CDR3 is CASSQFSWVRSGYTF. The CDR3 DNA reads as TGTGCCAGCAGCCAATTTTCATGGGTACGGTCTGGCTACACCTTC.

This clonotype occurred a few times. The V and J genes are TRBV5-6 and TRBJ1-1; TRBD1 agrees at 7 bases. V was clipped by 0 bases and J by 10 bases; unmatched bases: 9. The CDR3 is 14 amino acids. Germline V gene lookup returns CDR1 SGHDT and CDR2 YYEEEE. The CDR3 sequence: CASSLGRDSKAAFF. Here the CDR3 DNA reads TGTGCCAGCAGCTTGGGCCGGGACAGTAAAGCAGCTTTCTTT.

CDR3 DNA sequence: TGCAGCGTTGGGACAGGGGGTTATGGCTACACCTTC. It is translated as CSVGTGGYGYTF. The J gene is TRBJ1-2, the V gene TRBV29-1; 10 positions match TRBD1. This CDR3 region has 12 residues. Germline CDR1 is SQVTM and CDR2 is ANQGSEA. V gave up 4 bases and J gave up 5 bases; unmatched junction bases: 1.

The genes are TRBV2 and TRBJ1-2; D unclear. The germline gives CDR1 SNHLY, CDR2 FYNNEI. There are 15 residues in the CDR3. The germline V and J ends were trimmed by 7 bases and 3 bases, with 18 bases remaining between them. Here the CDR3 reads CASIEAAAGDYGYTF. The CDR3 DNA follows: TGTGCCAGCATAGAAGCGGCAGCAGGAGACTATGGCTACACCTTC.

There are a few counts of this clonotype. The J gene is TRBJ2-3, the V gene TRBV27; D is unresolved. Germline loops: CDR1 MNHEY, CDR2 SMNVEV (reference sequence). V shed 1 base and J shed 2 bases, with 4 bases lying between them. CDR3 length equals 13 residues. The CDR3 loop reads CASSLLFTDTQYF. CDR3 bases: TGTGCCAGCAGTTTATTGTTCACAGATACGCAGTATTTT.

This chain links TRBV28 with TRBJ2-3; 8 positions agree with TRBD2. Trimming took 6 bases from V and 3 from J; bases not matched to a gene: 5. The CDR3 is made up of 14 amino acids. Germline lookup yields CDR1 MDHEN and CDR2 SYDVKM. Here the CDR3 reads CASSAGGWTDTQYF. CDR3 DNA sequence: TGTGCCAGCAGCGCGGGGGGTTGGACAGATACGCAGTATTTT. The full variable domain, its missing parts supplied by reference TRBV28 and TRBJ2-3, is DVKVTQSSRYLVKRTGEKVFLECVQDMDHENMFWYRQDPGLGLRLIYFSYDVKMKEKGDIPEGYSVSREKKERFSLILESASTNQTSMYLCASSAGGWTDTQYFGPGTRLTVL.

This clonotype was recorded many times. The chain has TRBV5-5 and TRBJ1-1; possible D gene TRBD1, 6 bases. V lost 0 bases and J 3 bases, leaving 12 bases between the germline ends. This CDR3 spans 15 amino acids. CDR1 is SGHKS, CDR2 YYEKEE, per germline (reference sequence). CDR3 region: CASSLEFPGDTEAFF. CDR3 sequence (DNA): TGTGCCAGCAGCTTGGAGTTTCCAGGGGACACTGAAGCTTTCTTT.

The gene calls are TRBV29-1 and TRBJ2-7; tentatively, D is TRBD2 (6 bases). The CDR3 consists of 14 residues. Trimming took off 0 bases at V and 1 base at J, with 10 bases between the two ends. The germline V gene has CDR1 SQVTM and CDR2 ANQGSEA. The CDR3 loop reads CSVEDPAGSYEQYF. CDR3 nucleotide sequence: TGCAGCGTTGAAGATCCTGCGGGGTCCTACGAGCAGTACTTC.